The entry that follows covers one TCR beta chain sequence. The germline V and J ends were trimmed by 8 bases and 7 bases, with 18 bases remaining between them. The CDR3 covers 13 residues. Germline CDR1 MNHNS, CDR2 SASEGT. Libraries were prepared by immunoSEQ multiplex PCR; TCRdb keeps only in-frame clonotypes and omits some of them. The sample has about 40,000 clones, about 92% seen once. This entry is derived from a study of T cell changes during pregnancy in multiple sclerosis. This material consisted of CD4+ T cells from peripheral blood mononuclear cells, taken in the third trimester of pregnancy. This chain connects TRBV6-1 to TRBJ2-7, with D possibly being TRBD2 (5 bases). This TCR came from a female donor with multiple sclerosis, enrolled in a pregnancy study. As DNA, the CDR3 is TGTGCCAGCTCAACGGACTGGGTAAAGGAGCAGTACTTC. As protein: CASSTDWVKEQYF.